These 30 T cell receptor beta chains share one sample of origin, sequenced in a study of blood T cell repertoires in COVID-19. Produced via immunoSEQ multiplex PCR; TCRdb's table is partial and in-frame only. There are 300,000 to 400,000 clones in the sample; 86% occur only once, and roughly 7.2% lies in the top ten. Material: peripheral blood. The source is a woman aged 55-69 years with COVID-19, enrolled during active disease.

This rearrangement joins TRBV3-1 (or the pseudogene TRBV3-2) to TRBJ1-5, with unresolved D. Germline V lookup: CDR1 LGHDT, CDR2 YNNKEL (reference sequence). Between the trimmed V and J ends, which lost 0 bases and 7 bases, there was a span of 10 bases. The CDR3 is 14 amino acids. The CDR3 DNA sequence: TGTGCCAGCAGCCAAGATTTCCGGGGACAGCCCCAGCATTTT. Translated: CASSQDFRGQPQHF.

This clone occurred once. The V gene is TRBV10-2, the J gene TRBJ1-1, with no clear D. The CDR3 consists of 12 residues. V lost 7 bases and J lost 1, with 7 bases in between. Germline CDR1 reads WSHSY; CDR2 reads SAAADI. For the CDR3, the DNA is TGCGCCAGCACCGAGCGGAACACTGAAGCTTTCTTT. Protein: CASTERNTEAFF.

This chain joins TRBV6-6 and TRBJ2-5; D remains ambiguous. V was shortened by 4 bases and J by 1 base, with 7 bases between the two germline ends. In germline, CDR1 is MNHNY, CDR2 SVGAGI (reference sequence). This CDR3 contains 13 residues. DNA for the CDR3: TGTGCCAGCAGTTTGGCCCTCCAAGAGACCCAGTACTTC. This gives the protein CASSLALQETQYF.

V and J are TRBV19 and TRBJ1-5, with D possibly TRBD1 on 6 matching bases. This CDR3 has 15 residues. Trimming removed 3 bases at V and 3 bases at J, with 12 bases between. Germline V gene data show CDR1 as LNHDA and CDR2 as SQIVND (reference sequence). As DNA, the CDR3 is TGTGCCAGTAGTATGGGGGGGGCGGTCAATCAGCCCCAGCATTTT. It yields the protein CASSMGGAVNQPQHF. Full variable domain (remainder filled in from reference TRBV19 and TRBJ1-5): DGGITQSPKYLFRKEGQNVTLSCEQNLNHDAMYWYRQDPGQGLRLIYYSQIVNDFQKGDIAEGYSVSREKKESFPLTVTSAQKNPTAFYLCASSMGGAVNQPQHFGDGTRLSIL.

The chain is built from TRBV24-1 and TRBJ2-3, with TRBD2 matching 9 bases. Germline CDR1 reads KGHDR; CDR2 reads SFDVKD. The ends lost 4 bases at V and 4 bases at J; junction bases unmatched: 14. The CDR3 is 18 amino acids. CDR3 region: CATSEPTSRGGRADTQYF. The CDR3 nucleotides are TGTGCCACCAGTGAACCCACCTCGCGGGGGGGCCGGGCAGATACGCAGTATTTT.

This clone was seen only once. The rearrangement uses TRBV19 and TRBJ2-7, with D possibly being TRBD2 (5 bases). The germline V and J ends were trimmed by 7 bases and 0 bases, with 16 bases remaining between them. The V gene's germline CDR1 is LNHDA and CDR2 SQIVND (reference sequence). The CDR3 is made up of 15 amino acids. In DNA form, the CDR3 reads TGTGCCAGTAAAAAGGGAGCAGGAGGCTCCTACGAGCAGTACTTC. This gives the protein CASKKGAGGSYEQYF.

The rearrangement joins TRBV6-5 to TRBJ1-2; 9 bases align to TRBD1. The CDR3 sequence is 13 residues long. Germline V CDR1 and CDR2: MNHEY, SVGAGI. The J segment lost 6 bases and the V segment lost 6 bases, leaving 5 bases of the junction unmatched. The CDR3 loop is CASSPGTGNGYTF. CDR3 sequence (DNA): TGTGCCAGCAGCCCCGGGACAGGGAATGGCTACACCTTC.

V usage is TRBV27 and J usage is TRBJ2-7, with TRBD1 as a possible D gene (5 bases). The CDR3 sequence is 16 residues long. Germline CDR1 MNHEY, CDR2 SMNVEV (reference sequence). V gave up 6 bases and J gave up 2 bases, with 20 bases separating them. As DNA, the CDR3 is TGTGCCAGCAGACCCATAGGCCCTTCAGGGACCTACGAGCAGTACTTC. It yields the protein CASRPIGPSGTYEQYF.

The rearrangement joins TRBV11-2 to TRBJ1-1; weak D call: TRBD1 (5 bases). V shed 5 bases and J shed 10 bases, with 17 bases lying between them. From germline, CDR1 is SGHAT and CDR2 FQNNGV. The CDR3 is 13 amino acids. CDR3 nucleotides: TGTGCCAGCAGCGAGACCGTGACAGTTCGAGCTTTCTTT. Its translation is CASSETVTVRAFF.

The chain employs TRBV9 and TRBJ1-5; D is uncertain. V lost 0 bases and J lost 0, with 13 bases in between. CDR1 and CDR2 from the germline V gene are SGDLS and YYNGEE. The CDR3 covers 17 residues. CDR3 nucleotide sequence: TGTGCCAGCAGCGTAGGAACACAGACATATAGCAATCAGCCCCAGCATTTT. Protein product: CASSVGTQTYSNQPQHF.

V usage is TRBV5-4 and J usage is TRBJ1-6, with 8 bases lining up with TRBD1. The CDR3 runs to 15 residues. Germline V gives CDR1 SGHNT, CDR2 YYREEE (reference sequence). V lost 2 bases, J lost 5 bases, and 3 bases stayed unmatched. The CDR3 reads CASSLTGGHNSPLHF. In DNA form, the CDR3 reads TGTGCCAGCAGCTTAACAGGGGGGCATAATTCACCCCTCCACTTT.

The chain couples TRBV19 to TRBJ2-7, with 8 nucleotides matching TRBD1. The trim removed 5 bases at V and 4 bases at J, leaving 7 bases unmatched. Germline V gene lookup returns CDR1 LNHDA and CDR2 SQIVND (reference sequence). The CDR3 spans 14 residues. CDR3 coding DNA: TGTGCCAGTAGTCCTTACAGGGGGGAATACGAGCAGTACTTC. Translation: CASSPYRGEYEQYF. The entire variable domain, with the rest obtained from reference TRBV19 and TRBJ2-7, is as follows: DGGITQSPKYLFRKEGQNVTLSCEQNLNHDAMYWYRQDPGQGLRLIYYSQIVNDFQKGDIAEGYSVSREKKESFPLTVTSAQKNPTAFYLCASSPYRGEYEQYFGPGTRLTVT.

The chain is built from TRBV6-6 and TRBJ1-2; the match to TRBD1 covers 7 bases. The CDR3 extends over 13 amino acids. V dropped 6 bases and J dropped 6; count of bases not matched to a gene: 7. Germline CDR1 is MNHNY and CDR2 is SVGAGI (reference sequence). The CDR3 DNA follows: TGTGCCAGCAGCACTGGAGGGGGCGATGGCTACACCTTC. Residues: CASSTGGGDGYTF.

The chain joins TRBV12-2 to TRBJ2-7; TRBD1, the table's D call, lacks a check against the DNA. TRBV12-2 is a documented pseudogene. The CDR3 runs 15 residues. CDR3 bases: TGTGCAAGTCGCTCTTCAAGACAGGGGGCCTACGAGCAGTACTTC. This gives the protein CASRSSRQGAYEQYF.

The rearrangement links TRBV7-9 to TRBJ1-4; TRBD1 matches 7 bases. This CDR3 spans 17 amino acids. Germline-derived CDR1 and CDR2 are SEHNR and FQNEAQ (reference sequence). The V segment lost 5 bases and the J segment 0 bases; nucleotides outside the gene matches: 9. For the CDR3, the DNA is TGTGCCAGCAGCGACCGCGGGACAGAGTCAACTAATGAAAAACTGTTTTTT. This codes for CASSDRGTESTNEKLFF. The whole variable domain, filled in from reference TRBV7-9 and TRBJ1-4, reads DTGVSQNPRHKITKRGQNVTFRCDPISEHNRLYWYRQTLGQGPEFLTYFQNEAQLEKSRLLSDRFSAERPKGSFSTLEIQRTEQGDSAMYLCASSDRGTESTNEKLFFGSGTQLSVL.

This clone has only one observation. V gene TRBV10-3 combines with J gene TRBJ1-2; no clear D. V shed 3 bases and J shed 7 bases, with 18 bases lying between them. The germline V gene has CDR1 ENHRY and CDR2 SYGVKD. The CDR3 sequence is 15 residues long. CDR3 in amino acids: CAISDREPLTGGYTF. CDR3 DNA: TGTGCCATCAGTGACCGGGAACCTCTTACGGGTGGCTACACCTTC.

The V call is TRBV30, the J call TRBJ2-6; TRBD2 aligns across 7 bases. Germline V gene sequence: CDR1 GTSNPN, CDR2 SVGIG (reference sequence). The CDR3 length is 21 residues. With V trimmed by 0 bases and J by 0 bases, 17 bases remained unmatched. The DNA of the CDR3 is TGTGCCTGGAGTGTACTAAGAACCATGGGGGGACTAAGCTCTGGGGCCAACGTCCTGACTTTC. Translation gives CAWSVLRTMGGLSSGANVLTF.

Comment on this clone: The same CDR3 arises from other DNA sequences in this sample as well. The chain links TRBV4-3 to TRBJ1-6; TRBD1 matches at 9 bases. This CDR3 contains 15 residues. Germline V gives CDR1 LGHNA, CDR2 YSLEER. J gave up 7 bases and V 4 bases, and 5 bases lay outside the gene matches. The CDR3 spells CASSLQGAGNSPLHF. The CDR3 coding sequence is TGCGCCAGCAGCCTACAGGGGGCAGGAAATTCACCCCTCCACTTT.

The chain has TRBV23-1 and TRBJ1-1; 8 bases fit TRBD1. TRBV23-1 is placed among ORFs of uncertain function. This CDR3 comprises 14 residues. V trimming: 7 bases; J trimming: 1 base; junction bases outside the gene matches: 5. As DNA, the CDR3 is TGCGCCAGCACCTCGGACAGGGCGAACACTGAAGCTTTCTTT. It translates to CASTSDRANTEAFF.

The genes are TRBV3-1 (or the pseudogene TRBV3-2) and TRBJ1-1; no clear D. Germline values: CDR1 LGHDT, CDR2 YNNKEL (reference sequence). The CDR3 contains 14 residues. V was trimmed by 3 bases and J by 0 bases, leaving 8 bases between them. CDR3 nucleotide sequence: TGTGCCAGCAGCCAGAGGCCAATGAACACTGAAGCTTTCTTT. It is translated as CASSQRPMNTEAFF.

The V gene is TRBV25-1, the J gene TRBJ1-2; tentative D call: TRBD1 (5 bases). V was clipped by 3 bases and J by 3 bases, with 11 bases between them. The CDR3 has 14 amino acids. CDR1 is MGHDK, CDR2 SYGVNS, per germline. In nucleotides, the CDR3 is TGTGCCAGCAGTGACGACGGGGGAGACTATGGCTACACCTTC. Protein sequence: CASSDDGGDYGYTF.

The V and J genes are TRBV19 and TRBJ2-3; 13 bases are shared with TRBD2. From germline, CDR1 is LNHDA and CDR2 SQIVND (reference sequence). V was clipped by 8 bases and J by 3 bases; unmatched bases: 11. The length of the CDR3 is 17 residues. CDR3: CASSPRLAGGRTDTQYF. Here the CDR3 DNA reads TGTGCCAGTTCTCCCCGACTAGCGGGGGGTCGAACAGATACGCAGTATTTT. The variable domain in full, completed from reference TRBV19 and TRBJ2-3, reads DGGITQSPKYLFRKEGQNVTLSCEQNLNHDAMYWYRQDPGQGLRLIYYSQIVNDFQKGDIAEGYSVSREKKESFPLTVTSAQKNPTAFYLCASSPRLAGGRTDTQYFGPGTRLTVL.

This chain joins TRBV9 and TRBJ2-5; 9 bases align to TRBD1. Trimming took 2 bases from V and 1 from J; bases not matched to a gene: 12. Germline V gene sequence: CDR1 SGDLS, CDR2 YYNGEE. The CDR3 is 18 residues long. CDR3 nucleotide sequence: TGTGCCAGCAGCGTCGCTCCCCCCGGGACAGGGTCCCAAGAGACCCAGTACTTC. Its translation: CASSVAPPGTGSQETQYF. Using reference TRBV9 and TRBJ2-5 for the parts outside the CDR3, the full variable domain is DSGVTQTPKHLITATGQRVTLRCSPRSGDLSVYWYQQSLDQGLQFLIQYYNGEERAKGNILERFSAQQFPDLHSELNLSSLELGDSALYFCASSVAPPGTGSQETQYFGPGTRLLVL.

The chain links TRBV19 to TRBJ1-5; 7 bases align to TRBD1. With 3 bases clipped from V and 6 bases from J, the junction kept 5 bases outside the gene matches. The CDR3 contains 14 residues. The germline V gene has CDR1 LNHDA and CDR2 SQIVND (reference sequence). The CDR3 protein is CASSIGQEPQPQHF. The CDR3 bases are TGTGCCAGTAGTATTGGACAGGAGCCTCAGCCCCAGCATTTT. The full variable domain, its missing parts supplied by reference TRBV19 and TRBJ1-5, is DGGITQSPKYLFRKEGQNVTLSCEQNLNHDAMYWYRQDPGQGLRLIYYSQIVNDFQKGDIAEGYSVSREKKESFPLTVTSAQKNPTAFYLCASSIGQEPQPQHFGDGTRLSIL.

This clone was detected once. The rearrangement links TRBV9 to TRBJ2-1; D is possibly TRBD2 (6 bases). CDR3 length: 15 residues. V was cut by 0 bases and J by 5 bases, with 12 bases left in between. Per germline, CDR1 SGDLS and CDR2 YYNGEE. This chain's CDR3 is CASSVEAGPNNEQFF. CDR3 DNA sequence: TGTGCCAGCAGCGTAGAGGCGGGGCCGAACAATGAGCAGTTCTTC.

The chain is built from TRBV5-1 and TRBJ2-7; D unclear. The CDR3 covers 11 residues. CDR1 and CDR2 (germline): SGHRS, YFSETQ. Trimming pared 5 bases from V and 4 bases from J, leaving 7 bases between. The CDR3 DNA sequence: TGCGCCAGCAGGTTCCTATACGAGCAGTACTTC. Protein sequence: CASRFLYEQYF.

This chain uses TRBV7-2 with TRBJ2-1, with 13 positions matching TRBD2. Per germline, CDR1 SGHTA and CDR2 FQGNSA. The J segment lost 0 bases and the V segment lost 7 bases, leaving 6 bases of the junction unmatched. CDR3 length: 17 residues. The CDR3 sequence is CASTGTSGESSYNEQFF. DNA for the CDR3: TGTGCCAGCACCGGGACTAGCGGGGAGAGCTCCTACAATGAGCAGTTCTTC.

The chain carries TRBV14 and TRBJ2-5; tentative D call: TRBD1 (6 bases). CDR1 SGHDN and CDR2 FVKESK come from the germline V gene. The CDR3 extends over 13 amino acids. V was trimmed by 4 bases and J by 5 bases, leaving 11 bases between them. The DNA of the CDR3 is TGTGCCAGCAGCCTGGACAGTTCTGAGACCCAGTACTTC. Translated: CASSLDSSETQYF.

The chain uses TRBV5-1 and TRBJ2-7, with 8 bases aligning to TRBD2. With V trimmed by 0 bases and J by 6 bases, 8 bases remained unmatched. The CDR3 is 15 amino acids. Germline CDR1 and CDR2: SGHRS and YFSETQ. CDR3 DNA: TGCGCCAGCAGCTTGGAGCACGCGGGGGGCCCCGAGCAGTACTTC. Its protein product is CASSLEHAGGPEQYF.

J is TRBJ1-5 and V is TRBV6-5; D not resolved. CDR3 length: 15 amino acids. The V and J ends lost 7 bases and 1 base respectively, with 14 bases between them. CDR1 is MNHEY and CDR2 is SVGAGI in the germline V gene. The CDR3: CASIEEGGSNQPQHF. The CDR3 nucleotides are TGTGCCAGCATCGAGGAGGGTGGCAGCAATCAGCCCCAGCATTTT.